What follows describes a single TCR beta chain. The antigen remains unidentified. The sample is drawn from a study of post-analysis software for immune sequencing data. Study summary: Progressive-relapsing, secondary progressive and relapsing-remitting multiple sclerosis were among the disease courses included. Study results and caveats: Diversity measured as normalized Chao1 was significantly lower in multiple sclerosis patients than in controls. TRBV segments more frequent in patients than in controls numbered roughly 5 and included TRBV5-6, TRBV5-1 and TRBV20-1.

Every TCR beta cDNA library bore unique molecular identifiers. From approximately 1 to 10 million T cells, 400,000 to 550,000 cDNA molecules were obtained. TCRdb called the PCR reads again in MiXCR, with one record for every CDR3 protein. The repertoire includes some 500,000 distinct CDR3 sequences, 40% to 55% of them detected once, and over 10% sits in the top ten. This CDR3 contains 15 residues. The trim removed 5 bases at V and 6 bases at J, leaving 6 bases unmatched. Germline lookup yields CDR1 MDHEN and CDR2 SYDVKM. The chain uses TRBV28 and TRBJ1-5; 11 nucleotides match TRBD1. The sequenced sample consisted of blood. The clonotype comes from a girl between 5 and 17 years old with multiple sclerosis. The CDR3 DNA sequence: TGTGCCAGCAGTACAGGGACAGGGGGTGTTCAGCCCCAGCATTTT. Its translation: CASSTGTGGVQPQHF.